Included here is one T cell receptor beta chain sequence, with context. The data were obtained in a study of blood T cell repertoires in COVID-19. The CDR3 consists of 16 residues. The J segment lost 0 bases and the V segment lost 4 bases, leaving 7 bases of the junction unmatched. CDR1 is MGHDK, CDR2 SYGVNS, per germline. The protocol was immunoSEQ multiplex PCR, while the TCRdb copy is restricted to in-frame clones and leaves out a portion. The sample includes hundreds of thousands of clones, roughly 79% of them seen just once. The chain recombines TRBV25-1 with TRBJ2-3; 7 positions match TRBD1. Sequencing input: peripheral blood. The clonotype originates from an elderly woman with COVID-19, enrolled during active disease. CDR3 region: CASSGLGQASTDTQYF. CDR3 DNA sequence: TGTGCCAGCAGTGGCCTCGGACAGGCTAGCACAGATACGCAGTATTTT.